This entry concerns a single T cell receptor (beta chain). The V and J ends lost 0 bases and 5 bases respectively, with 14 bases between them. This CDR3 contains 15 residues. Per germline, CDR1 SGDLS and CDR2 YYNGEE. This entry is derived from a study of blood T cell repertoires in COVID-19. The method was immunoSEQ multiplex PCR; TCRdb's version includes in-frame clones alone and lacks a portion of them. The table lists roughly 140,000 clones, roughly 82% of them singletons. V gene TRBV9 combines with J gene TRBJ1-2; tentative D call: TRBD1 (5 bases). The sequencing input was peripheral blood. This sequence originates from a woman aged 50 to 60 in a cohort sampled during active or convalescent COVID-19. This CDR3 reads CASSVGEGRWYGYTF. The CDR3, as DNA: TGTGCCAGCAGCGTAGGGGAGGGGAGGTGGTATGGCTACACCTTC.